These 19 T cell receptor beta chains were all obtained from the same sample, sequenced in a study of HIV-infected patients and healthy controls. 450 to 600 ng RNA was reverse transcribed with alpha and beta constant-region primers. Alpha and beta chain libraries were made separately by chain-specific third strand synthesis with multiplexing indices. TCRdb reprocessed the 5' RACE reads with MiXCR, giving one entry per CDR3 protein. The sample contains about 9,600 distinct CDR3 sequences, 7.3% of which appear only once. The repertoire came from unfractionated whole blood and reflected all unsorted peripheral T cells. Sequenced material: blood, taken before antiretroviral therapy. All receptors come from an adult with HIV infection.

By sample share, this clonotype is medium-sized. The chain recombines TRBV6-1 with TRBJ2-3; D gene unclear. The CDR3 runs 14 residues. Germline CDR1 is MNHNS and CDR2 is SASEGT. The V end was cut by 3 bases, the J end by 3 bases, with 10 bases between. The CDR3: CASSDRPATDTQYF. CDR3 DNA: TGTGCCAGCAGTGACCGGCCGGCTACAGATACGCAGTATTTT.

This clonotype was recorded at least ten times. The V and J genes are TRBV9 and TRBJ2-2, with 10 bases aligning to TRBD2. Germline CDR1 reads SGDLS; CDR2 reads YYNGEE. V gave up 0 bases and J gave up 0 bases; unmatched junction bases: 5. The CDR3 has 18 amino acids. CDR3 in amino acids: CASSVANSGGTNTGELFF. In DNA, the CDR3 is TGTGCCAGCAGCGTAGCAAATAGCGGGGGGACGAACACCGGGGAGCTGTTTTTT.

This clonotype was seen many times. The chain employs TRBV19 and TRBJ2-1, with TRBD2 matching over 10 bases. CDR1 and CDR2 (germline): LNHDA, SQIVND (reference sequence). The CDR3 has 13 residues. V shed 5 bases and J 7 bases; nucleotides not matched to a gene: 2. The CDR3 here is CASSVGLANEQFF. In nucleotides, the CDR3 is TGTGCCAGTAGTGTGGGACTAGCGAATGAGCAGTTCTTC.

This clonotype was seen at least ten times. The V gene is TRBV6-5, the J gene TRBJ1-5; D remains ambiguous. CDR1 is MNHEY, CDR2 SVGAGI, per germline. This CDR3 spans 13 amino acids. The V gene lost 0 bases and the J gene lost 5 bases, with 5 bases spanning the gap. CDR3 in amino acids: CASSYSRDQPQHF. In DNA, the CDR3 is TGTGCCAGCAGTTACTCGAGAGATCAGCCCCAGCATTTT.

This clonotype was counted only a few times. The rearrangement uses TRBV7-2 and TRBJ2-3; D gene unclear. Germline V CDR1 and CDR2: SGHTA, FQGNSA. V was shortened by 0 bases and J by 3 bases, with 16 bases between the two germline ends. The CDR3 spans 17 residues. CDR3 amino acids: CASSLAETRPKTDTQYF. The CDR3, as DNA: TGTGCCAGCAGCTTAGCGGAGACCCGACCCAAAACAGATACGCAGTATTTT.

This clonotype was counted ten times or more. The chain uses TRBV18 and TRBJ2-3, with 8 bases that match TRBD1. Germline lookup yields CDR1 KGHSH and CDR2 LQKENI. V dropped 2 bases and J dropped 4; count of bases not matched to a gene: 5. The CDR3 extends over 15 amino acids. CDR3 sequence: CASSPGTGVADTQYF. The CDR3 DNA sequence: TGTGCCAGCTCACCAGGGACAGGAGTGGCAGATACGCAGTATTTT.

At least ten counts were recorded for this clonotype. The rearrangement links TRBV2 to TRBJ1-1, with D unresolved. The germline CDR1 and CDR2 sequences are SNHLY and FYNNEI. V was cut by 8 bases and J by 3 bases, with 10 bases left in between. The CDR3 contains 12 residues. CDR3 nucleotides: TGTGCCAGCGTTACGGTCGACACTGAAGCTTTCTTT. This codes for CASVTVDTEAFF.

This clonotype was seen many times. CDR3 in DNA: TGCGCCAGCAGCCCAGGACTAGCGAGGAGCTCCTACGAGCAGTACTTC. Encoded protein: CASSPGLARSSYEQYF. The genes are TRBV4-3 and TRBJ2-7; 9 bases map to TRBD2. V dropped 4 bases and J dropped 0; count of bases not matched to a gene: 7. The V gene's germline CDR1 is LGHNA and CDR2 YSLEER. This CDR3 spans 16 amino acids.

The V and J genes are TRBV19 and TRBJ2-1, with a possible D match to TRBD1 (5 bases). Germline V lookup: CDR1 LNHDA, CDR2 SQIVND (reference sequence). This CDR3 comprises 16 residues. V was pared by 4 bases and J by 2 bases, with 15 bases between. Here the CDR3 reads CASSRKGAIPYNEQFF. In nucleotides, the CDR3 is TGTGCCAGTAGTAGAAAAGGGGCCATCCCCTACAATGAGCAGTTCTTC.

This clonotype occurred many times. This chain joins TRBV7-3 and TRBJ2-1, with TRBD2 matching over 11 bases. With 3 bases clipped from V and 5 bases from J, the junction kept 0 bases outside the gene matches. This CDR3 contains 14 residues. CDR1 is SGHTA and CDR2 is FQGTGA in the germline V gene. As DNA, the CDR3 is TGTGCCAGCAGCTTGACTAGCGGGGACAATGAGCAGTTCTTC. It translates to CASSLTSGDNEQFF.

In this sample, this clonotype turned up many times. This chain connects TRBV21-1 to TRBJ2-5; TRBD1 is the table's D call, not checked against the DNA. TRBV21-1 is a listed pseudogene. The CDR3 sequence is 16 residues long. The CDR3 coding sequence is TGTGCCAGCAGCAAATGTTCCCGGGGGCGCAAAGAGACCCAGTACTTC. Amino acid sequence: CASSKCSRGRKETQYF.

This clonotype was detected ten times or more. This chain links TRBV5-4 with TRBJ2-1, with 8 bases aligning to TRBD1. V lost 0 bases and J lost 7; bases outside the gene matches: 0. There are 13 residues in the CDR3. The V gene's germline CDR1 is SGHNT and CDR2 YYREEE (reference sequence). This CDR3 is CASSLGQGNEQFF. CDR3 DNA: TGTGCCAGCAGCTTGGGACAGGGGAATGAGCAGTTCTTC.

This clonotype was observed at least ten times. The chain employs TRBV2 and TRBJ1-5, with a possible D match to TRBD1 (6 bases). The germline V gene has CDR1 SNHLY and CDR2 FYNNEI. Trimming shortened V by 4 bases and J by 5 bases, and 15 bases separated the two germline ends. This CDR3 comprises 15 residues. For the CDR3, the DNA is TGTGCCAGCAGTGGAGTAGGGACACCGGATCAGCCCCAGCATTTT. Amino acids: CASSGVGTPDQPQHF.

The chain has TRBV29-1 and TRBJ1-6; D unclear. In germline, CDR1 is SQVTM, CDR2 ANQGSEA. The CDR3 contains 11 residues. The V end lost 4 bases, the J end lost 14 bases, and 12 bases lay between the germline ends. The CDR3 sequence: CSVVLGRALHF. The CDR3 bases are TGCAGCGTTGTTTTGGGGAGGGCCCTCCACTTT.

This clonotype was seen more than once but under ten times. The J gene is TRBJ2-3, the V gene TRBV20-1; TRBD2 aligns across 13 bases. This CDR3 has 18 residues. Unmatched junction bases numbered 13, after V lost 5 bases and J lost 2 bases. Germline V gene data show CDR1 as DFQATT and CDR2 as SNEGSKA (reference sequence). CDR3 bases: TGCAGTGCTCGGAGGCCAGAGGGACTAGCGGGGCCCACAGATACGCAGTATTTT. Translating it yields CSARRPEGLAGPTDTQYF.

The chain uses TRBV5-4 and TRBJ2-1; tentative D call: TRBD2 (6 bases). Germline V gives CDR1 SGHNT, CDR2 YYREEE (reference sequence). The CDR3 length is 15 residues. Trimming stripped 4 bases from V and 2 bases from J, with 13 bases between. Here the CDR3 DNA reads TGTGCCAGCAGCCCCCGGGAGCAAGCCTACAATGAGCAGTTCTTC. Encoded protein: CASSPREQAYNEQFF. The variable domain in full, with the rest retrieved from reference TRBV5-4 and TRBJ2-1, is ETGVTQSPTHLIKTRGQQVTLRCSSQSGHNTVSWYQQALGQGPQFIFQYYREEENGRGNFPPRFSGLQFPNYSSELNVNALELDDSALYLCASSPREQAYNEQFFGPGTRLTVL.

The sample holds many counts of this clonotype. V is TRBV6-1 and J is TRBJ1-4; 10 bases line up with TRBD1. The length of the CDR3 is 14 residues. Germline V lookup: CDR1 MNHNS, CDR2 SASEGT. The V and J ends lost 5 bases and 6 bases, in that order; junction bases with no gene match: 3. The CDR3 DNA follows: TGTGCCAGCAGTTCCGGGACAGGGGATGAAAAACTGTTTTTT. It translates to CASSSGTGDEKLFF.

This clonotype has a count of ten or more. This chain uses TRBV5-1 with TRBJ1-4; D unresolved. The CDR3 length is 14 residues. The V end lost 0 bases, the J end lost 5 bases, and 8 bases lay between the germline ends. CDR1 SGHRS and CDR2 YFSETQ come from the germline V gene. CDR3 in amino acids: CASSLVGPNEKLFF. The CDR3 DNA sequence: TGCGCCAGCAGCTTGGTAGGCCCCAATGAAAAACTGTTTTTT. Full variable domain (remainder filled in from reference TRBV5-1 and TRBJ1-4): KAGVTQTPRYLIKTRGQQVTLSCSPISGHRSVSWYQQTPGQGLQFLFEYFSETQRNKGNFPGRFSGRQFSNSRSEMNVSTLELGDSALYLCASSLVGPNEKLFFGSGTQLSVL.

This clonotype was counted ten times or more. This chain connects TRBV7-8 to TRBJ2-5, with D unresolved. From germline, CDR1 is SGHVS and CDR2 FQNEAQ. This CDR3 region has 15 residues. The V end lost 2 bases, the J end lost 1 base, and 11 bases lay between the germline ends. The DNA for the CDR3 is TGTGCCAGCAGCTTATTTGCCAGAGTCCAAGAGACCCAGTACTTC. This sequence encodes CASSLFARVQETQYF.